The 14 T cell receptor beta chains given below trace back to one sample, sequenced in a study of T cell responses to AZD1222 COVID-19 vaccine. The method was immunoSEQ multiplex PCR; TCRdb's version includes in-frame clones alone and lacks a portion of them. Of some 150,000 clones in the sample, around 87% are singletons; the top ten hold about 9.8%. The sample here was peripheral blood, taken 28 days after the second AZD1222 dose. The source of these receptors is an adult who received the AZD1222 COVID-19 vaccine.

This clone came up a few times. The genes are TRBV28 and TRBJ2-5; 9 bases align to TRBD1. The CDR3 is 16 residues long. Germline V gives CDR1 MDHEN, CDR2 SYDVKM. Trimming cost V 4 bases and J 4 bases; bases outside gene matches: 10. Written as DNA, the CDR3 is TGTGCCAGCAGTTCTACAGGGGGCCCGAGGGGAGAGACCCAGTACTTC. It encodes CASSSTGGPRGETQYF.

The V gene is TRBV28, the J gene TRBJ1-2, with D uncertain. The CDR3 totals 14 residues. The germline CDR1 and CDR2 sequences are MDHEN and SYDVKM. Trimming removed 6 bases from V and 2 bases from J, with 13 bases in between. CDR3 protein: CASRPNGPNYGYTF. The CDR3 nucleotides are TGTGCCAGCAGGCCAAACGGACCGAACTATGGCTACACCTTC.

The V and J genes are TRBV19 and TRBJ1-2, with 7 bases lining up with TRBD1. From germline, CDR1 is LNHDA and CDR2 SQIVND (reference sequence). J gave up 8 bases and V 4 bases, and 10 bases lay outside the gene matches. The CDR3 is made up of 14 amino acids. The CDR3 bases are TGTGCCAGTAGTACCCGGGACAGCCAGGGGGGCTACACCTTC. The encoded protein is CASSTRDSQGGYTF. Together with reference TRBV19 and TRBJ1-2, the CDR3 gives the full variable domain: DGGITQSPKYLFRKEGQNVTLSCEQNLNHDAMYWYRQDPGQGLRLIYYSQIVNDFQKGDIAEGYSVSREKKESFPLTVTSAQKNPTAFYLCASSTRDSQGGYTFGSGTRLTVV.

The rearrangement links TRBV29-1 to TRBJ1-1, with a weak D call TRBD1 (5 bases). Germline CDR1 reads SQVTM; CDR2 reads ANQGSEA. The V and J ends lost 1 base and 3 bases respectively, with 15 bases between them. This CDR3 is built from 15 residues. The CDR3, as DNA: TGCAGCGTTGAAGTCCCGGGACGCGGATACACTGAAGCTTTCTTT. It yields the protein CSVEVPGRGYTEAFF. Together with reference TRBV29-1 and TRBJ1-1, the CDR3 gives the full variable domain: SAVISQKPSRDICQRGTSLTIQCQVDSQVTMMFWYRQQPGQSLTLIATANQGSEATYESGFVIDKFPISRPNLTFSTLTVSNMSPEDSSIYLCSVEVPGRGYTEAFFGQGTRLTVV.

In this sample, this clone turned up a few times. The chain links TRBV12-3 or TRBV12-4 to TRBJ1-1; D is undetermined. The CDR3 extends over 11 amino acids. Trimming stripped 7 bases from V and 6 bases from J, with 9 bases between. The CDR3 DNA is TGTGCCAGCACTCCGACGGCTGAAGCTTTCTTT. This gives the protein CASTPTAEAFF.

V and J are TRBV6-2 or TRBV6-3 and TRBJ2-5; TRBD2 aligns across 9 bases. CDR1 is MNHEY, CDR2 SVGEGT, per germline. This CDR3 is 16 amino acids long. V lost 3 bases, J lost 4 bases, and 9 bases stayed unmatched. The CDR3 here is CASSYRGGRARETQYF. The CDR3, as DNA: TGTGCCAGCAGTTATCGGGGCGGGAGGGCCAGAGAGACCCAGTACTTC.

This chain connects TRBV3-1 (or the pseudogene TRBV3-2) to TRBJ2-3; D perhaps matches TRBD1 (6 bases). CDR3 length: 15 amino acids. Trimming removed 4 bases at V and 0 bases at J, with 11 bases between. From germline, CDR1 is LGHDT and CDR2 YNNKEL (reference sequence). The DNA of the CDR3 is TGTGCCAGCAGCCTTCCGGGACATAGCACAGATACGCAGTATTTT. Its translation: CASSLPGHSTDTQYF.

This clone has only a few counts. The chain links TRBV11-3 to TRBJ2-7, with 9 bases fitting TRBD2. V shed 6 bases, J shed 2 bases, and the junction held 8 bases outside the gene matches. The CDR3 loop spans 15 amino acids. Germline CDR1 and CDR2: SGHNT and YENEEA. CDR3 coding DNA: TGTGCCAGCAGTTTAAATAGCGGGAGCCCCTACGAGCAGTACTTC. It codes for CASSLNSGSPYEQYF. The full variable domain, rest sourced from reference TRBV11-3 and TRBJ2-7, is EAGVVQSPRYKIIEKKQPVAFWCNPISGHNTLYWYLQNLGQGPELLIRYENEEAVDDSQLPKDRFSAERLKGVDSTLKIQPAELGDSAVYLCASSLNSGSPYEQYFGPGTRLTVT.

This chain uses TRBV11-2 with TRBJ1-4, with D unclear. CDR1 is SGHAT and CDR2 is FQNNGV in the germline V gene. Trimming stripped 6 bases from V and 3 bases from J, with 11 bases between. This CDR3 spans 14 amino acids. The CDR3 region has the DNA TGTGCCAGCAGTTCGGGTCAACCTAATGAAAAACTGTTTTTT. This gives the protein CASSSGQPNEKLFF.

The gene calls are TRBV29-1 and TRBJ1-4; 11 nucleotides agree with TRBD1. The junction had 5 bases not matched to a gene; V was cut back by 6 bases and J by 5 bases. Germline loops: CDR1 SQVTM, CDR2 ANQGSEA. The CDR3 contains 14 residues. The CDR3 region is CSVEDRGRNEKLFF. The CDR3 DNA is TGCAGCGTGGAGGACAGGGGGCGAAATGAAAAACTGTTTTTT. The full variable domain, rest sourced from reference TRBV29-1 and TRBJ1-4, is SAVISQKPSRDICQRGTSLTIQCQVDSQVTMMFWYRQQPGQSLTLIATANQGSEATYESGFVIDKFPISRPNLTFSTLTVSNMSPEDSSIYLCSVEDRGRNEKLFFGSGTQLSVL.

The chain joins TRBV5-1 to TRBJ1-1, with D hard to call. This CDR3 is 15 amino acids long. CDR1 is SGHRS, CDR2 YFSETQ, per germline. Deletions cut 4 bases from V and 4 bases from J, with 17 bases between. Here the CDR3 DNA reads TGCGCCAGCAGCCCCGACCCTCGGCCCCTCACTGAAGCTTTCTTT. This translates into CASSPDPRPLTEAFF. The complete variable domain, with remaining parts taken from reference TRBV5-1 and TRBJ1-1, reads KAGVTQTPRYLIKTRGQQVTLSCSPISGHRSVSWYQQTPGQGLQFLFEYFSETQRNKGNFPGRFSGRQFSNSRSEMNVSTLELGDSALYLCASSPDPRPLTEAFFGQGTRLTVV.

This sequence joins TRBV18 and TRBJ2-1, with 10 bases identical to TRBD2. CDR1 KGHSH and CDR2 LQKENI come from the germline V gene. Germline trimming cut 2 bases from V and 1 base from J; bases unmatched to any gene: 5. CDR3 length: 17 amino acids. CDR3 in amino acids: CASSPTPTSGSYNEQFF. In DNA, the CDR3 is TGTGCCAGCTCACCAACGCCGACTAGCGGGTCCTACAATGAGCAGTTCTTC.

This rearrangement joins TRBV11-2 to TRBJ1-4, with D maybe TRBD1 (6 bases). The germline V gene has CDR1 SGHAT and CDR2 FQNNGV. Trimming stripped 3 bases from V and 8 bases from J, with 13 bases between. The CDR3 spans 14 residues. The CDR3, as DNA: TGTGCCAGCAGCTTTAACAGGGCGGGCGAAAAACTGTTTTTT. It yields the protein CASSFNRAGEKLFF.

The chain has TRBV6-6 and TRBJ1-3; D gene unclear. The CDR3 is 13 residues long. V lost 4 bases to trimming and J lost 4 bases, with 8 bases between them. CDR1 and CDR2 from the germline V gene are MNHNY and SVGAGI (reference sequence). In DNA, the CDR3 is TGTGCCAGCAGTTTCCAGACGGGAAACACCATATATTTT. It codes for CASSFQTGNTIYF.